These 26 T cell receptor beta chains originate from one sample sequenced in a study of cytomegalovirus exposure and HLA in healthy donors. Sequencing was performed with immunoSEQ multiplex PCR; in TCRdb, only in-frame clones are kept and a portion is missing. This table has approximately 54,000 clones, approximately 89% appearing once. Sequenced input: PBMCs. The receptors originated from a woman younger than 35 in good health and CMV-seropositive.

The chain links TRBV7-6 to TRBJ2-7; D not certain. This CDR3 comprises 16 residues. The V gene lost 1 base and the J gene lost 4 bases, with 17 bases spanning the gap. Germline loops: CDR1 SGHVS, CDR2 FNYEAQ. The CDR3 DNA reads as TGTGCCAGCAGCTTAGGAAGTCAAATTGGCCTTTACGAGCAGTACTTC. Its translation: CASSLGSQIGLYEQYF.

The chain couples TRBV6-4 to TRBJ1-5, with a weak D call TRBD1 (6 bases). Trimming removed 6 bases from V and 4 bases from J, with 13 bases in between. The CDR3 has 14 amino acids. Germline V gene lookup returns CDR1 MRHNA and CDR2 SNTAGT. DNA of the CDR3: TGTGCCAGCAGGAGGCCGAGGGGGAATCAGCCCCAGCATTTT. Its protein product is CASRRPRGNQPQHF.

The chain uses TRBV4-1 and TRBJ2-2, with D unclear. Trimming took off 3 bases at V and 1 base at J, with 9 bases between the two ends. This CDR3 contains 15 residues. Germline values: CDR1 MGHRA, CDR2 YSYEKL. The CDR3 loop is CASSQVAENTGELFF. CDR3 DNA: TGCGCCAGCAGCCAGGTCGCAGAGAACACCGGGGAGCTGTTTTTT.

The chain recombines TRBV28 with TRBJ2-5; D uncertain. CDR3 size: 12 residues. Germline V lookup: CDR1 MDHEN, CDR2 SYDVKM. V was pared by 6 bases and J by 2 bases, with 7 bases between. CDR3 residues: CASSPSQETQYF. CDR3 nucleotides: TGTGCCAGCAGCCCTAGTCAAGAGACCCAGTACTTC.

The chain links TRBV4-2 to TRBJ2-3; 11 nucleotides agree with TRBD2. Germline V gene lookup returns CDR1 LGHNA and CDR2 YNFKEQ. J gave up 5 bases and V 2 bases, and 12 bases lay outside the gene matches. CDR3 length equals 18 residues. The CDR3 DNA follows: TGTGCCAGCAGCCAACCAGGACTAGCGGGTGGCGGGGGAGATACGCAGTATTTT. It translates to CASSQPGLAGGGGDTQYF.

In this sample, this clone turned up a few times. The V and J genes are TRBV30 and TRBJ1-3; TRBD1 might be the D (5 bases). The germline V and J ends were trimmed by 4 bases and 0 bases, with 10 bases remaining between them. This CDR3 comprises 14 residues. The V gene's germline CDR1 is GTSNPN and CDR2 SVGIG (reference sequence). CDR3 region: CAWKFDSSGNTIYF. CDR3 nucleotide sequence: TGTGCCTGGAAATTCGACAGCTCTGGAAACACCATATATTTT.

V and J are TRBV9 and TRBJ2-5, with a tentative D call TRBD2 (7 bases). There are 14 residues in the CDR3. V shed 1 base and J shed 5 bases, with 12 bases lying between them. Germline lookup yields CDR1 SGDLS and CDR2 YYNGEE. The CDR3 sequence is CASSVWGGSETQYF. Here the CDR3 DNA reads TGTGCCAGCAGCGTATGGGGGGGCTCGGAGACCCAGTACTTC.

The CDR3 region is CASSQAAAPDTQYF. CDR3 sequence (DNA): TGCGCCAGCAGCCAAGCGGCGGCGCCAGATACGCAGTATTTT. The chain employs TRBV4-1 and TRBJ2-3, with D unclear. Trimming took 1 base from V and 4 from J, leaving 9 bases between them. CDR3 length: 14 amino acids. Germline CDR1 and CDR2: MGHRA and YSYEKL.

The CDR3 DNA sequence: TGTGCCAGCGGCCCAGGGGCCAACGTCCTGACTTTC. Protein: CASGPGANVLTF. The genes are TRBV6-5 and TRBJ2-6; D not resolved. Germline-derived CDR1 and CDR2 are MNHEY and SVGAGI. Trimming removed 8 bases at V and 4 bases at J, with 6 bases between. The CDR3 length is 12 residues.

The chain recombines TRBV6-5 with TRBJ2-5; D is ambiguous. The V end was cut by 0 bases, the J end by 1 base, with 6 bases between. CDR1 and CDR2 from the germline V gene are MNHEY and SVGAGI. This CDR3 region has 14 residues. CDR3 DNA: TGTGCCAGCAGTTACTCGAGAGTCCAAGAGACCCAGTACTTC. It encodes CASSYSRVQETQYF.

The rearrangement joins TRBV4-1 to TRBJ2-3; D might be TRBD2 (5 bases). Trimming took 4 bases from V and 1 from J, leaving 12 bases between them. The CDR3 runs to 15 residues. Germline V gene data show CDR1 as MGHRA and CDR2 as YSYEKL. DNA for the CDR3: TGCGCCAGCAGCCTAGGACTCGGCCGCACAGATACGCAGTATTTT. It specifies CASSLGLGRTDTQYF.

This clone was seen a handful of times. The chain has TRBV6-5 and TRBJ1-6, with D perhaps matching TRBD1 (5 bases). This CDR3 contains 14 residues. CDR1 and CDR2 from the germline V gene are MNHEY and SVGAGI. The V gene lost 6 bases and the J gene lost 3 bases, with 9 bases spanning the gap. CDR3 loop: CASRDSLYNSPLHF. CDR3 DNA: TGTGCCAGCAGAGACAGCCTCTATAATTCACCCCTCCACTTT.

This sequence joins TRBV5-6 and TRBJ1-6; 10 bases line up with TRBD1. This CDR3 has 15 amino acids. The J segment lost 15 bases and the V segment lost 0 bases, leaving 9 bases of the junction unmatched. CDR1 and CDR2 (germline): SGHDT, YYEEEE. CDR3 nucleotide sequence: TGTGCCAGCAGCTTGGTAGACAGGGGGCTCTTACACCTCCACTTT. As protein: CASSLVDRGLLHLHF.

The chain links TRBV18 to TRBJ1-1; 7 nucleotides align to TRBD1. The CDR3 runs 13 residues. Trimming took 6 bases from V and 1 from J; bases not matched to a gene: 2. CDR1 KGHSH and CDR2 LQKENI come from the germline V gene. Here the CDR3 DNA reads TGTGCCAGCTCGACAGGGCAGAACACTGAAGCTTTCTTT. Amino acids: CASSTGQNTEAFF.

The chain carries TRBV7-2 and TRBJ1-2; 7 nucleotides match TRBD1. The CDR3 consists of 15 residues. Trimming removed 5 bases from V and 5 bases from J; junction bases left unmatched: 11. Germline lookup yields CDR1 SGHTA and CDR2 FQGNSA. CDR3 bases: TGTGCCAGCAGCACCGAACAGGCAGGGGGTTATGGCTACACCTTC. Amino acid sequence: CASSTEQAGGYGYTF.

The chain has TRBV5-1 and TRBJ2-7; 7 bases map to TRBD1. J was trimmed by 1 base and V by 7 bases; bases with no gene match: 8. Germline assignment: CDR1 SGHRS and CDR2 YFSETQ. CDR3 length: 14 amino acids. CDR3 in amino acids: CASQTGTASYEQYF. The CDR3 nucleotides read TGCGCCAGCCAAACCGGGACAGCTTCCTACGAGCAGTACTTC.

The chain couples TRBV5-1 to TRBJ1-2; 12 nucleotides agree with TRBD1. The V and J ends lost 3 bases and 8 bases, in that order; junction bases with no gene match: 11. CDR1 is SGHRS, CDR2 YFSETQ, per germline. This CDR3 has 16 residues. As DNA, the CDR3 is TGCGCCAGCAGCTCGTTACCGGGACAGGGGGCGGAAGGCTACACCTTC. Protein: CASSSLPGQGAEGYTF.

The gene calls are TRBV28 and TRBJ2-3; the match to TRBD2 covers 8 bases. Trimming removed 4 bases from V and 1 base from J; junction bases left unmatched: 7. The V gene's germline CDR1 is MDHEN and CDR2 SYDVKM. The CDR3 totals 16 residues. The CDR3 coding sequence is TGTGCCAGCAGTTCCCCCCCGGGGGGGGGCACAGATACGCAGTATTTT. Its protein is CASSSPPGGGTDTQYF. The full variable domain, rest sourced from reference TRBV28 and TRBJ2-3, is DVKVTQSSRYLVKRTGEKVFLECVQDMDHENMFWYRQDPGLGLRLIYFSYDVKMKEKGDIPEGYSVSREKKERFSLILESASTNQTSMYLCASSSPPGGGTDTQYFGPGTRLTVL.

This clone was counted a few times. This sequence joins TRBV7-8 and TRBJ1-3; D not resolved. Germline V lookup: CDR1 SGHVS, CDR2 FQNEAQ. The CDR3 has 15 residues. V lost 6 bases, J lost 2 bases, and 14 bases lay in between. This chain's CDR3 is CASSSPPGAGNTIYF. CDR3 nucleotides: TGTGCCAGCAGTAGCCCCCCCGGAGCTGGAAACACCATATATTTT.

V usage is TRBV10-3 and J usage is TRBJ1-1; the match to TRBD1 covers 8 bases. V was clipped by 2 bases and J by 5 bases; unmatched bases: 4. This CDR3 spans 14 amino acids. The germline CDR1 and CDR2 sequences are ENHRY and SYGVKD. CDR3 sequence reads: CAISEQGAQTEAFF. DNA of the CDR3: TGTGCCATCAGTGAGCAGGGGGCGCAAACTGAAGCTTTCTTT.

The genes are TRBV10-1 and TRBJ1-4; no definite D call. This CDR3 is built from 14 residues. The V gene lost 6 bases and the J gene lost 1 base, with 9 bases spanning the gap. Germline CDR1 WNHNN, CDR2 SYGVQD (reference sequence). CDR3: CASSPGRTNEKLFF. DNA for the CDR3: TGCGCCAGCAGCCCGGGAAGAACTAATGAAAAACTGTTTTTT.

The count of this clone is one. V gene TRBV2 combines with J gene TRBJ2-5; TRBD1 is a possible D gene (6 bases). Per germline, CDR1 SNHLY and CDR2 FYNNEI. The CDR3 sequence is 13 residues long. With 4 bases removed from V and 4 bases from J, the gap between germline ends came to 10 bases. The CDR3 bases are TGTGCCAGCAGTGGGACAGAGGGAGAGACCCAGTACTTC. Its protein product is CASSGTEGETQYF. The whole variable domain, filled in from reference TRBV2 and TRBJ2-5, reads EPEVTQTPSHQVTQMGQEVILRCVPISNHLYFYWYRQILGQKVEFLVSFYNNEISEKSEIFDDQFSVERPDGSNFTLKIRSTKLEDSAMYFCASSGTEGETQYFGPGTRLLVL.

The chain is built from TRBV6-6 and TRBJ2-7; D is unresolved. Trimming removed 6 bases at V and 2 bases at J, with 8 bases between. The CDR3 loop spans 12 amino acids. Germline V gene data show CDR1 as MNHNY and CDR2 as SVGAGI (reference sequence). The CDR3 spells CASSPRAYEQYF. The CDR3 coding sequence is TGTGCCAGCAGCCCAAGAGCCTACGAGCAGTACTTC.

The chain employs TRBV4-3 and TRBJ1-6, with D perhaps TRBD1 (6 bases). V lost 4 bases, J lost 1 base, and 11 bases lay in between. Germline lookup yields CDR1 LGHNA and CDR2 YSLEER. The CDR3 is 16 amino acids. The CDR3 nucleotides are TGCGCCAGCAGCCGGTCAGGGGTGTCCTATAATTCACCCCTCCACTTT. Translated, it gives CASSRSGVSYNSPLHF.

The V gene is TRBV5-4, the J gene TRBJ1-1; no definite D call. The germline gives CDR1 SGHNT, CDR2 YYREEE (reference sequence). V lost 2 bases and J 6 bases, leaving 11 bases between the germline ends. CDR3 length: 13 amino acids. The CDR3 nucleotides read TGTGCCAGCAGCTTAGCCGGGGAAGCTGAAGCTTTCTTT. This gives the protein CASSLAGEAEAFF.

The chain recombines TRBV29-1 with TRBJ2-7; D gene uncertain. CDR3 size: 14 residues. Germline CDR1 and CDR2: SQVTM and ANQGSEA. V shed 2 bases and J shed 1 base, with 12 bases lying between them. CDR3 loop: CSVETLSISYEQYF. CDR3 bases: TGCAGCGTTGAAACGTTAAGCATATCCTACGAGCAGTACTTC.